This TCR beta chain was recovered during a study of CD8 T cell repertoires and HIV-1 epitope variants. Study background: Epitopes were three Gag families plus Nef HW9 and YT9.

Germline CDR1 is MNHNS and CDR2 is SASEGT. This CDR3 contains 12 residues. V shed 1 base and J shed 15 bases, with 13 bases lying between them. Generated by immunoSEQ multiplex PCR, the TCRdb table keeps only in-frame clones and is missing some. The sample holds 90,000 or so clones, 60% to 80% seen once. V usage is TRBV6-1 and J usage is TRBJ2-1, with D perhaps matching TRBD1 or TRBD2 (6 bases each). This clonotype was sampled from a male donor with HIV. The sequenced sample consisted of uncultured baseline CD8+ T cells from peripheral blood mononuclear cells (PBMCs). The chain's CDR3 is CASSEGTSRGFF. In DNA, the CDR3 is TGTGCCAGCAGTGAAGGTACTAGCAGGGGGTTCTTC.